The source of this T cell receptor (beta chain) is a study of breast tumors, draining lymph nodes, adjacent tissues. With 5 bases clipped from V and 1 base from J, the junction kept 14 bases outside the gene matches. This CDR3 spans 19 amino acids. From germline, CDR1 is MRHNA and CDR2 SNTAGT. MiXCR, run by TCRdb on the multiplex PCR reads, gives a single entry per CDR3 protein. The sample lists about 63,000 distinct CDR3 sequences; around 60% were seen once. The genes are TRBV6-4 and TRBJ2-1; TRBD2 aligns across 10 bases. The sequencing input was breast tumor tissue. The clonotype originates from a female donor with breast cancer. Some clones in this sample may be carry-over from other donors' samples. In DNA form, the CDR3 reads TGTGCCAGCAGTCGTGGGGTAGAGCGGGGGGGCAATTCCTACAATGAGCAGTTCTTC. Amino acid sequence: CASSRGVERGGNSYNEQFF.